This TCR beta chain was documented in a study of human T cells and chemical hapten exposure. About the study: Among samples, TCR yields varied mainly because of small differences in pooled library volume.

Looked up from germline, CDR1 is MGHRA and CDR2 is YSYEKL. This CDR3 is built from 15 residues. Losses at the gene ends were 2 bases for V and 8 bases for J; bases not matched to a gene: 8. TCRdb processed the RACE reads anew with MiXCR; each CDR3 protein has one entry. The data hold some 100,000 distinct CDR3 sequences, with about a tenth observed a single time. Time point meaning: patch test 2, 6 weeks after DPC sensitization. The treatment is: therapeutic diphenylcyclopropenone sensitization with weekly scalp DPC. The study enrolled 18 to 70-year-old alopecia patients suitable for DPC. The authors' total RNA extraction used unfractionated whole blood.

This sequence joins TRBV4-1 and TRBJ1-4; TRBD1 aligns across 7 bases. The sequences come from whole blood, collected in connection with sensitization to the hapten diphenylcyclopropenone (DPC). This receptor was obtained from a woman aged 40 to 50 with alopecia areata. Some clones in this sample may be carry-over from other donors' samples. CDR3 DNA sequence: TGCGCCAGCAGCCAACCGACAGGGAGGAACGAAAAACTGTTTTTT. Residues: CASSQPTGRNEKLFF.